This entry lists 13 T cell receptor beta chains sequenced from one sample in a study of human T cells and chemical hapten exposure. Stated time point: patch test 1, 2 weeks after DPC sensitization. Treatment denoted: therapeutic diphenylcyclopropenone sensitization with weekly scalp DPC. TCRdb itself ran the RACE reads through MiXCR, one entry per CDR3 protein. Of tens of thousands of distinct CDR3 sequences in the sample, roughly 9.8% were seen once. Material: whole blood, obtained in connection with sensitization to the hapten diphenylcyclopropenone (DPC). These receptors were taken from a woman aged 40 to 50 with alopecia areata. Some clones in this sample may be carry-over from other donors' samples.

This clonotype was seen ten or more times. The V gene is TRBV4-3, the J gene TRBJ1-3; no reliable D call. This CDR3 has 15 amino acids. Germline V gene sequence: CDR1 LGHNA, CDR2 YSLEER. V dropped 0 bases and J dropped 0 bases, with 6 bases sitting between them. Here the CDR3 reads CASSQDLYSGNTIYF. The CDR3 DNA follows: TGCGCCAGCAGCCAAGACCTCTACTCTGGAAACACCATATATTTT.

The table lists this clonotype with many counts. V and J are TRBV5-1 and TRBJ1-4; TRBD1 agrees at 9 bases. Germline CDR1 is SGHRS and CDR2 is YFSETQ. This CDR3 has 17 amino acids. V was pared by 1 base and J by 0 bases, with 4 bases of the junction left unmatched. DNA for the CDR3: TGCGCCAGCAGCTTGTCGACAGGGGGAGCAACTAATGAAAAACTGTTTTTT. Amino acid sequence: CASSLSTGGATNEKLFF.

There are a few counts of this clonotype. The rearrangement joins TRBV12-3 or TRBV12-4 to TRBJ1-5, with 7 bases that match TRBD1. There are 18 residues in the CDR3. The J segment lost 9 bases and the V segment lost 5 bases, leaving 22 bases of the junction unmatched. The CDR3 DNA sequence: TGTGCCAGCAGTCCGGGAACTGGGACAGAATATAACTACCGGCCCCAGCATTTT. Protein sequence: CASSPGTGTEYNYRPQHF.

The chain employs TRBV7-9 and TRBJ2-3; 13 bases match TRBD2. V was clipped by 5 bases and J by 4 bases; unmatched bases: 9. Per germline, CDR1 SEHNR and CDR2 FQNEAQ (reference sequence). CDR3 length: 17 amino acids. This chain's CDR3 is CASSPRTSGGRSDTQYF. The DNA for the CDR3 is TGTGCCAGCAGCCCCCGGACTAGCGGGGGTAGGTCAGATACGCAGTATTTT.

In this sample, this clonotype turned up a few times. The genes are TRBV9 and TRBJ1-5; no definite D call. V gave up 0 bases and J gave up 3 bases, with 4 bases separating them. Germline CDR1 reads SGDLS; CDR2 reads YYNGEE. The CDR3 runs 13 residues. CDR3 nucleotide sequence: TGTGCCAGCAGCGTAGATCTCAATCAGCCCCAGCATTTT. As protein: CASSVDLNQPQHF. Combining the CDR3 with reference TRBV9 and TRBJ1-5 gives the whole variable domain DSGVTQTPKHLITATGQRVTLRCSPRSGDLSVYWYQQSLDQGLQFLIQYYNGEERAKGNILERFSAQQFPDLHSELNLSSLELGDSALYFCASSVDLNQPQHFGDGTRLSIL.

There are many counts of this clonotype. The chain joins TRBV3-1 to TRBJ2-7, with D perhaps being TRBD1 or TRBD2 (5 bases each). With 3 bases removed from V and 5 bases from J, the gap between germline ends came to 20 bases. The CDR3 runs to 16 residues. Germline CDR1 LGHDT, CDR2 YNNKEL (reference sequence). As DNA, the CDR3 is TGTGCCAGCAGCCATTCCGCCGGGGCCGTATTAAACGAGCAGTACTTC. This translates into CASSHSAGAVLNEQYF.

This clonotype was observed at least ten times. The V and J genes are TRBV19 and TRBJ2-5; TRBD1 aligns across 10 bases. The CDR3 is 15 amino acids. Trimming took 4 bases from V and 6 from J; bases not matched to a gene: 8. Germline CDR1 LNHDA, CDR2 SQIVND (reference sequence). Written as DNA, the CDR3 is TGTGCCAGTAGTACCTGGGACAGGGGTATGAAGACCCAGTACTTC. Translating gives CASSTWDRGMKTQYF.

This clonotype showed up many times. The chain joins TRBV20-1 to TRBJ1-5; tentative D call: TRBD1 (6 bases). Germline CDR1 and CDR2: DFQATT and SNEGSKA (reference sequence). This CDR3 has 16 residues. V shed 1 base and J shed 3 bases, with 16 bases lying between them. The CDR3 spells CSARVGQRAPNQPQHF. The CDR3 bases are TGCAGTGCTAGAGTCGGACAGAGGGCCCCCAATCAGCCCCAGCATTTT.

This chain uses TRBV7-3 with TRBJ1-5; TRBD1 matches at 8 bases. Germline V gives CDR1 SGHTA, CDR2 FQGTGA. There are 13 residues in the CDR3. V dropped 5 bases and J dropped 7; count of bases not matched to a gene: 4. The CDR3 nucleotides read TGTGCCAGCAGCCGGACAGGGAAACAGCCCCAGCATTTT. Its translation: CASSRTGKQPQHF.

This clonotype was detected a few times. The chain employs TRBV28 and TRBJ2-7; 7 nucleotides agree with TRBD1. V shed 6 bases and J 3 bases; nucleotides not matched to a gene: 11. Germline V CDR1 and CDR2: MDHEN, SYDVKM. This CDR3 comprises 15 residues. CDR3 sequence reads: CASSPTGEPRYEQYF. The CDR3 DNA follows: TGTGCCAGCAGCCCAACAGGGGAACCCCGCTACGAGCAGTACTTC. Complete variable domain (other parts from reference TRBV28 and TRBJ2-7): DVKVTQSSRYLVKRTGEKVFLECVQDMDHENMFWYRQDPGLGLRLIYFSYDVKMKEKGDIPEGYSVSREKKERFSLILESASTNQTSMYLCASSPTGEPRYEQYFGPGTRLTVT.

The chain carries TRBV6-2 or TRBV6-3 and TRBJ2-7; D might be TRBD1 or TRBD2, each matching 6 bases. This CDR3 has 17 residues. The germline V gene encodes CDR1 MNHEY and CDR2 SVGEGT. Trimming took 8 bases from V and 3 from J, leaving 26 bases between them. DNA of the CDR3: TGTGCCAGCTGTCCCCTTCCGGGGGCGCCCCAGGACTACGAGCAGTACTTC. It codes for CASCPLPGAPQDYEQYF.

This clonotype is a singleton in its sample. The chain recombines TRBV6-5 with TRBJ2-7, with D possibly called TRBD1 or TRBD2 (5 bases each). Germline assignment: CDR1 MNHEY and CDR2 SVGAGI. The V gene lost 5 bases and the J gene lost 3 bases, with 17 bases spanning the gap. The CDR3 contains 15 residues. The DNA of the CDR3 is TGTGCCAGCAGTCCCGACAGTGCCCGGGGCTACGAGCAGTACTTC. It yields the protein CASSPDSARGYEQYF.

This clonotype was counted a few times. As DNA, the CDR3 is TGTGCTAGTGGTTTGGGGGGCACTGAAGCTTTCTTT. Amino acid sequence: CASGLGGTEAFF. The chain is built from TRBV12-5 and TRBJ1-1; no clear D gene. The CDR3 is 12 residues long. Germline CDR1 reads LGHNT; CDR2 reads FRNRAP. The V and J ends lost 1 base and 4 bases respectively, with 4 bases between them.